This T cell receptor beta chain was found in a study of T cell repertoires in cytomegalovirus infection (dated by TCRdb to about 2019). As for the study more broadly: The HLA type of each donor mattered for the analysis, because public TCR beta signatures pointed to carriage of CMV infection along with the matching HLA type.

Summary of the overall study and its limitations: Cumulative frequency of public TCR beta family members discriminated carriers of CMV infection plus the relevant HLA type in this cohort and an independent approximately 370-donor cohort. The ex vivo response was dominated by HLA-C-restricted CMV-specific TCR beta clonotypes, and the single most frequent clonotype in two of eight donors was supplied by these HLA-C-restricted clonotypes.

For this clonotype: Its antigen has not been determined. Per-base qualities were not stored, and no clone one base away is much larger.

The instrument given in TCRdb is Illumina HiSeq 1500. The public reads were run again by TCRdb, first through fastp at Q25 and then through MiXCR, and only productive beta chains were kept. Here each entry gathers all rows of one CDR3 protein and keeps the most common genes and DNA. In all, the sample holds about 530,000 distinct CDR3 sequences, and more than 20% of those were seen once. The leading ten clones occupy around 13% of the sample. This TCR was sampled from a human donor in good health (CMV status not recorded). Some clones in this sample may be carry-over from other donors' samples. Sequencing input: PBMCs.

The sequenced DNA is TGTGCCAGCAGGAAGGAGGGCCGCGAAAACATTCAGTACTTC. This yields the protein CASRKEGRENIQYF. Recombination connected TRBV6-5 to TRBJ2-4, with a tentative D gene TRBD2 over 6 matching bases. Including cysteine and phenylalanine, the CDR3 has 14 amino acids. The sequence is cut down to CDR3 DNA, 42 bases in frame from base 1. The junction shows trimming of 6 bases on V and 5 bases on J, plus 14 bases between the germline ends. Looking up the germline V gene yields CDR1 MNHEY and CDR2 SVGAGI.